The present entry profiles one T cell receptor beta chain with its context. After removal of 5 bases from V and 4 bases from J, the junction contained 7 bases not matched to a gene. The CDR3 spans 14 residues. Germline V gene data show CDR1 as LNHDA and CDR2 as SQIVND (reference sequence). The data stem from a study of cytomegalovirus exposure and HLA in healthy donors. Amplification used 60 Vbeta primers and 13 Jbeta primers. In the original analysis: Roughly 11 million shared chains were among 80 million or so unique TCR beta chains counted in a later analysis. Some clones are missing from TCRdb's copy, which holds only in-frame ones; the method was immunoSEQ multiplex PCR. V, J and clone size are taken as reported in that table, and D and trimming were inferred from the DNA itself. The table lists around 150,000 clones, about a tenth of them singletons, with approximately 1.8% in the top ten.

Material for sequencing was PBMCs. The source is a male donor in good health and CMV-seronegative. J is TRBJ1-1 and V is TRBV19, with 7 bases that match TRBD1. DNA for the CDR3: TGTGCCAGTAGTCCGAGGGGGCGCGGCACTGAAGCTTTCTTT. It translates to CASSPRGRGTEAFF.